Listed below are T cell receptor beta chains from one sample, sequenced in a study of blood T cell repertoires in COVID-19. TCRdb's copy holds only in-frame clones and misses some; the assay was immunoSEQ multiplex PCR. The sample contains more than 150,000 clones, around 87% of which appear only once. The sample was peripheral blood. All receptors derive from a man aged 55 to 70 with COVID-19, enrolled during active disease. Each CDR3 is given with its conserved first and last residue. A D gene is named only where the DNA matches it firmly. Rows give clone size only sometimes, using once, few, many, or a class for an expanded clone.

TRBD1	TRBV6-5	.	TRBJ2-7	TGTGCCAGCAGTTACGTACAGGGGATGGGGGAGCAGTACTTC	CASSYVQGMGEQYF
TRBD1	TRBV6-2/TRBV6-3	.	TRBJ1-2	TGTGCCAGCAGTTACCCTGGTTTAAGACAGGGAGACTATGGCTACACCTTC	CASSYPGLRQGDYGYTF
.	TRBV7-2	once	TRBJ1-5	TGTGCCAGCAGCTCCCAAACAGGTCAGCCCCAGCATTTT	CASSSQTGQPQHF
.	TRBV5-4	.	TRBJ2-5	TGTGCCAGCAGCTCGGGGTCCCAAGAGACCCAGTACTTC	CASSSGSQETQYF
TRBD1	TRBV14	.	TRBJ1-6	TGTGCCAGCAGCCAAACAGGGGGGTGGAATTCACCCCTCCACTTT	CASSQTGGWNSPLHF
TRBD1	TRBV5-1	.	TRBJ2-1	TGCGCCAGCAGCTTCCCCGGGACAGTCAATGAGCAGTTCTTC	CASSFPGTVNEQFF
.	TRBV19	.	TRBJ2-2	TGTGCCAGTAGTGTTTCACAGGGGAACACCGGGGAGCTGTTTTTT	CASSVSQGNTGELFF
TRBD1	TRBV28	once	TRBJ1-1	TGTGCCAGCAGTTTACTAGGGGGGACAGGGGCGGACACTGAAGCTTTCTTT	CASSLLGGTGADTEAFF
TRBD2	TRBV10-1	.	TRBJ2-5	TGCGCCAGCAGTATCGCAGTGGGACCCATAGCGGGGGGGCCGGGAGCAGAGACCCAGTACTTC	CASSIAVGPIAGGPGAETQYF
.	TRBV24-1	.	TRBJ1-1	TGTGCCACCACCCGGGAGGACGACACTGAAGCTTTCTTT	CATTREDDTEAFF
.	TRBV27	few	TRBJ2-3	TGTGCCAGCAGTTTATCGGGGAGTGGTACGCAGTATTTT	CASSLSGSGTQYF